The entry below describes one TCR beta chain. Its specificity is not known. Clones were read by immunoSEQ multiplex PCR, and TCRdb kept only the in-frame ones, dropping some. Of about 94,000 clones in the sample, roughly 84% were seen once. The data originate from a study of OX40 agonist ivuxolimab in advanced cancers. Overall study context: Ivuxolimab, an agonistic anti-OX40 (CD134) antibody, was given to patients. Eligibility rules accepted prior anti-PD-1, anti-PD-L1 or anti-CTLA-4 therapy, and around 38% had some. Partial responses were achieved by three patients, of whom one had hepatocellular carcinoma and two had cutaneous melanoma. General observations from the study: CD4+ and CD8+ blood T cells expanded clonally by week 6 at 0.1 to 3.0 mg/kg.

CDR1 and CDR2 from the germline V gene are SGHNT and YYREEE (reference sequence). The V and J ends lost 4 bases and 3 bases respectively, with 18 bases between them. This CDR3 spans 16 amino acids. V gene TRBV5-4 combines with J gene TRBJ2-3; no firm D call. Source: CD4+ or CD8+ T cells sorted from blood, taken in a trial of the OX40 agonist ivuxolimab. The sequence came from an adult with an advanced solid tumor such as melanoma, head and neck, liver or kidney cancer. The CDR3 loop is CASSAVLGKETDTQYF. The CDR3 nucleotides are TGTGCCAGCAGCGCGGTGCTAGGGAAAGAAACAGATACGCAGTATTTT.